This T cell receptor beta chain is drawn from a study of T cells in localized non-small cell lung cancer. Study results and limitations: A median of roughly 57 clones ranked among the top 100 in tumor appeared in adjacent lung. Uninvolved neighboring lung showed the greatest T cell clonality, exceeding tumor.

V lost 5 bases, J lost 4 bases, and 15 bases lay in between. This CDR3 has 15 amino acids. Germline lookup yields CDR1 MNHEY and CDR2 SMNVEV (reference sequence). To note about this clone: What it binds is not known.

Method: immunoSEQ multiplex PCR; TCRdb's copy keeps in-frame clones and lacks some. The sample consists of approximately 35,000 clones, about nine tenths of them appearing once. Sequences were derived from PBMCs, sampled before any cancer treatment. The sequence was collected from a man aged 35 to 69 with stage II lung adenocarcinoma. This chain uses TRBV27 with TRBJ2-1; D perhaps matches TRBD2 (6 bases). CDR3 region: CASSRERSQYNEQFF. The CDR3 nucleotides read TGTGCCAGCAGTCGGGAGCGTTCCCAATACAATGAGCAGTTCTTC.